This passage covers 20 T cell receptor beta chains from one sample sequenced in a study of T cells expressing NK-cell markers. TCRdb reanalyzed the 5' RACE reads, giving one entry per CDR3 protein sequence and no DNA. The repertoire table contains about 260,000 distinct CDR3 sequences. Source material: blood T cells: a sorted CD56 or NKG2C T cell subset, CD4+ or CD8+ T cells, or bulk PBMC T cells (not recorded which). These TCRs come from a man aged 18 to 29 in good health.

The chain recombines TRBV5-5 with TRBJ2-1; TCRdb's D gene call, TRBD2, goes unchecked for lack of DNA. This CDR3 has 16 amino acids. Germline loops: CDR1 SGHKS, CDR2 YYEKEE (reference sequence). CDR3 sequence: CASSFQASGAYNEQFF. The full variable domain, completed using reference TRBV5-5 and TRBJ2-1, is DAGVTQSPTHLIKTRGQQVTLRCSPISGHKSVSWYQQVLGQGPQFIFQYYEKEERGRGNFPDRFSARQFPNYSSELNVNALLLGDSALYLCASSFQASGAYNEQFFGPGTRLTVL.

The CDR3 here is CASSLVGGEAFF. This chain connects TRBV27 to TRBJ1-1. Germline lookup yields CDR1 MNHEY and CDR2 SMNVEV (reference sequence). This CDR3 has 12 residues.

The V and J genes are TRBV11-1 and TRBJ2-5; the D gene TCRdb calls, TRBD2, cannot be checked with no DNA. There are 18 residues in the CDR3. Germline V CDR1 and CDR2: SGHAT, FQDESV (reference sequence). CDR3: CASSLALDGSTVLETQYF.

The V call is TRBV7-9, the J call TRBJ1-4. Germline V gene data show CDR1 as SEHNR and CDR2 as FQNEAQ (reference sequence). There are 14 residues in the CDR3. The CDR3 sequence: CASSLGTVGEKLFF.

This chain connects TRBV12-3 or TRBV12-4 to TRBJ2-5; without DNA, the TCRdb call of TRBD1 cannot be checked. The CDR3 spans 12 residues. The CDR3 is CASKQGAETQYF.

The chain has TRBV20-1 and TRBJ2-7; TCRdb picks TRBD2, but there is no DNA to check that call. The CDR3 consists of 15 residues. Germline V gene data show CDR1 as DFQATT and CDR2 as SNEGSKA (reference sequence). The CDR3 loop reads CSAPRAALKDGEQYF.

This rearrangement joins TRBV14 to TRBJ2-3; TCRdb calls TRBD1, which cannot be checked without DNA. Looked up from germline, CDR1 is SGHDN and CDR2 is FVKESK. The length of the CDR3 is 13 residues. CDR3 region: CASSATGGDTQYF.

This chain connects TRBV28 to TRBJ1-5; TCRdb's assignment of TRBD1 cannot be checked, as there is no DNA. CDR1 MDHEN and CDR2 SYDVKM come from the germline V gene. This CDR3 contains 17 residues. The CDR3 spells CASSLWSGQGSNQPQHF.

The genes are TRBV7-9 and TRBJ2-4. CDR1 SEHNR and CDR2 FQNEAQ come from the germline V gene (reference sequence). This CDR3 is built from 12 residues. The CDR3 here is CASSLARGIQYF.

The genes are TRBV24-1 and TRBJ2-5; TCRdb names TRBD1, which stays unverified in the absence of DNA. Per the germline V gene, CDR1 is KGHDR and CDR2 is SFDVKD. This CDR3 is 15 amino acids long. The CDR3 loop is CATSDMRGGQETQYF.

This sequence joins TRBV5-6 and TRBJ1-4; TCRdb selects TRBD1, and the lack of DNA leaves this call unchecked. The CDR3 consists of 15 residues. Germline V gives CDR1 SGHDT, CDR2 YYEEEE. The CDR3 protein is CASRKGQGIEEKLFF.

The chain has TRBV7-9 and TRBJ2-3. Germline CDR1 and CDR2: SEHNR and FQNEAQ (reference sequence). This CDR3 region has 16 residues. The CDR3 here is CASSPSGHPSTDTQYF. The full variable domain, its missing parts supplied by reference TRBV7-9 and TRBJ2-3, is DTGVSQNPRHKITKRGQNVTFRCDPISEHNRLYWYRQTLGQGPEFLTYFQNEAQLEKSRLLSDRFSAERPKGSFSTLEIQRTEQGDSAMYLCASSPSGHPSTDTQYFGPGTRLTVL.

CDR3 loop: CASSSQGHTGELFF. The chain is built from TRBV5-1 and TRBJ2-2; TCRdb names TRBD1, which stays unverified in the absence of DNA. CDR1 is SGHRS and CDR2 is YFSETQ in the germline V gene. This CDR3 has 14 residues.

The V gene is TRBV6-5, the J gene TRBJ2-3; TCRdb's D call of TRBD1 is untestable without DNA. Germline CDR1 MNHEY, CDR2 SVGAGI. The CDR3 extends over 13 amino acids. This chain's CDR3 is CASRPQGPDTQYF.

The chain employs TRBV25-1 and TRBJ2-1; TCRdb names TRBD2, which stays unverified in the absence of DNA. The CDR3 has 15 amino acids. Germline V gene data show CDR1 as MGHDK and CDR2 as SYGVNS. The CDR3 loop is CASSDRLAIYNEQFF.

The chain links TRBV30 to TRBJ1-2. This CDR3 contains 11 residues. Per germline, CDR1 GTSNPN and CDR2 SVGIG (reference sequence). The CDR3 here is CAWSNNYGYTF.

The chain joins TRBV24-1 to TRBJ2-1; TCRdb outputs TRBD2, but without DNA this stays unchecked. CDR1 is KGHDR, CDR2 SFDVKD, per germline. There are 15 residues in the CDR3. This CDR3 is CATSDASGNYNEQFF.

This sequence joins TRBV4-3 and TRBJ1-6; TCRdb's D call, TRBD1, is unchecked because there is no DNA. The CDR3 sequence is 19 residues long. Germline assignment: CDR1 LGHNA and CDR2 YSLEER. Here the CDR3 reads CASSHELPGQGARDSPLHF.

The V gene is TRBV27, the J gene TRBJ1-1; lacking DNA, the TRBD1 call made by TCRdb goes unchecked. Germline lookup yields CDR1 MNHEY and CDR2 SMNVEV (reference sequence). The CDR3 loop spans 16 amino acids. CDR3 residues: CASSLAWGRQNTEAFF.

The J gene is TRBJ2-5, the V gene TRBV14. The CDR3 runs to 11 residues. CDR1 is SGHDN and CDR2 is FVKESK in the germline V gene. CDR3: CASSQGSTQYF. Combining the CDR3 with reference TRBV14 and TRBJ2-5 gives the whole variable domain EAGVTQFPSHSVIEKGQTVTLRCDPISGHDNLYWYRRVMGKEIKFLLHFVKESKQDESGMPNNRFLAERTGGTYSTLKVQPAELEDSGVYFCASSQGSTQYFGPGTRLLVL.